The 18 T cell receptor beta chains below come from one sample, sequenced in a study of blood T cell repertoires in COVID-19. The assay was immunoSEQ multiplex PCR, and TCRdb's table has in-frame clones only and misses some. The data contain some 150,000 clones, roughly 85% of them singletons. Input material: peripheral blood. The receptor set was obtained from a man over 45 with acute or convalescent COVID-19.

V usage is TRBV7-3 and J usage is TRBJ2-1, with 16 nucleotides matching TRBD2. CDR3 size: 17 residues. Germline CDR1 is SGHTA and CDR2 is FQGTGA. Germline trimming cut 6 bases from V and 6 bases from J; bases unmatched to any gene: 8. The CDR3 is CASRPGLAGGRVNEQFF. DNA of the CDR3: TGTGCCAGCAGACCGGGACTAGCGGGGGGGCGCGTCAATGAGCAGTTCTTC.

This clone was detected only once. This chain connects TRBV7-9 to TRBJ2-6, with 7 bases that match TRBD1. CDR3 length: 15 amino acids. Germline V lookup: CDR1 SEHNR, CDR2 FQNEAQ (reference sequence). V dropped 4 bases and J dropped 1; count of bases not matched to a gene: 1. This CDR3 is CASSSTGSGANVLTF. The CDR3 bases are TGTGCCAGCAGCTCGACAGGGTCTGGGGCCAACGTCCTGACTTTC.

The chain links TRBV5-1 to TRBJ2-1; TRBD2 matches 8 bases. The CDR3 is made up of 15 amino acids. Trimming took 1 base from V and 5 from J; bases not matched to a gene: 5. Germline V gene lookup returns CDR1 SGHRS and CDR2 YFSETQ. The CDR3 nucleotides read TGCGCCAGCAGCTTGCTCGTAGCGGGGAACAATGAGCAGTTCTTC. The encoded protein is CASSLLVAGNNEQFF.

This chain links TRBV6-1 with TRBJ1-2; 8 positions agree with TRBD1. The CDR3 runs to 16 residues. CDR1 and CDR2 (germline): MNHNS, SASEGT. V trimming: 2 bases; J trimming: 6 bases; junction bases outside the gene matches: 11. The CDR3 here is CASSESGQVVVNGYTF. The CDR3 DNA is TGTGCCAGCAGTGAATCGGGACAGGTGGTTGTGAATGGCTACACCTTC.

The chain carries TRBV10-3 and TRBJ1-1; D is undetermined. The CDR3 runs to 13 residues. CDR1 is ENHRY and CDR2 is SYGVKD in the germline V gene. The V gene lost 8 bases and the J gene lost 1 base, with 11 bases spanning the gap. The CDR3 DNA follows: TGTGCCATCCGAGAGGCCGAGAACACTGAAGCTTTCTTT. Translated, it gives CAIREAENTEAFF.

This clone occurred a few times. The V call is TRBV24-1, the J call TRBJ2-3; the D is unclear. Trimming left V 1 base short and J 0 bases short, with 7 bases between. Germline V gene sequence: CDR1 KGHDR, CDR2 SFDVKD. The CDR3 is 15 amino acids. CDR3 bases: TGTGCCACCAGTGATTTCAGTATCAGCACAGATACGCAGTATTTT. It translates to CATSDFSISTDTQYF.

This rearrangement joins TRBV6-5 to TRBJ2-3, with D perhaps matching TRBD2 (6 bases). CDR1 is MNHEY and CDR2 is SVGAGI in the germline V gene. The CDR3 is made up of 14 amino acids. Deletions cut 7 bases from V and 1 base from J, with 12 bases between. The DNA of the CDR3 is TGTGCCAGCACGACTAGGGACGGCACAGATACGCAGTATTTT. Residues: CASTTRDGTDTQYF.

The rearrangement uses TRBV5-1 and TRBJ1-1, with 8 positions matching TRBD1. This CDR3 spans 14 amino acids. Germline CDR1 reads SGHRS; CDR2 reads YFSETQ. The V and J ends lost 2 bases and 5 bases, in that order; junction bases with no gene match: 5. CDR3: CASSLDRGRTEAFF. As DNA, the CDR3 is TGCGCCAGCAGCTTAGACAGGGGTAGAACTGAAGCTTTCTTT.

The rearrangement joins TRBV2 to TRBJ1-4; 7 bases agree with TRBD1. This CDR3 comprises 14 residues. Per germline, CDR1 SNHLY and CDR2 FYNNEI. The V and J ends lost 11 bases and 0 bases, in that order; junction bases with no gene match: 6. The CDR3 sequence is CALRDRATNEKLFF. The CDR3 DNA follows: TGTGCCCTGAGAGACAGGGCAACTAATGAAAAACTGTTTTTT.

V is TRBV18 and J is TRBJ1-1, with 7 bases lining up with TRBD1. Germline V gene sequence: CDR1 KGHSH, CDR2 LQKENI. V lost 2 bases to trimming and J lost 5 bases; unmatched junction nucleotides: 8. This CDR3 spans 15 amino acids. CDR3 in amino acids: CASSPGTDPGTEAFF. DNA of the CDR3: TGTGCCAGCTCACCAGGGACAGACCCCGGGACTGAAGCTTTCTTT.

The rearrangement links TRBV30 to TRBJ1-2; D is undetermined. Trimming took off 0 bases at V and 6 bases at J, with 11 bases between the two ends. CDR1 and CDR2 (germline): GTSNPN, SVGIG (reference sequence). The CDR3 has 13 residues. For the CDR3, the DNA is TGTGCCTGGAGTGTTGGGAGCTACCATGGCTACACCTTC. As protein: CAWSVGSYHGYTF.

The chain uses TRBV19 and TRBJ2-2; maybe TRBD2 (5 bases). The CDR3 runs 15 residues. Trimming cost V 5 bases and J 0 bases, with 10 bases left between them. Germline V lookup: CDR1 LNHDA, CDR2 SQIVND (reference sequence). CDR3 protein: CASSPWTANTGELFF. In nucleotides, the CDR3 is TGTGCCAGTAGTCCTTGGACTGCGAACACCGGGGAGCTGTTTTTT.

The CDR3 DNA reads TGTGCCAGCAGCTTAGGGACGGGGGCCGGGGAGCTGTTTTTT. Its protein is CASSLGTGAGELFF. V is TRBV7-8 and J is TRBJ2-2, with D possibly matching TRBD2 (6 bases). CDR1 is SGHVS and CDR2 is FQNEAQ in the germline V gene. V was shortened by 1 base and J by 6 bases, with 9 bases between the two germline ends. The CDR3 is 14 residues long.

The chain has TRBV11-2 and TRBJ2-1, with 11 nucleotides matching TRBD1. In germline, CDR1 is SGHAT, CDR2 FQNNGV. CDR3 length: 15 residues. The ends lost 5 bases at V and 7 bases at J; junction bases unmatched: 7. The CDR3 is CASSLRDRGSNEQFF. The DNA for the CDR3 is TGTGCCAGCAGCCTCCGGGACAGGGGGAGTAATGAGCAGTTCTTC. Supplemented by reference TRBV11-2 and TRBJ2-1, the full variable domain reads EAGVAQSPRYKIIEKRQSVAFWCNPISGHATLYWYQQILGQGPKLLIQFQNNGVVDDSQLPKDRFSAERLKGVDSTLKIQPAKLEDSAVYLCASSLRDRGSNEQFFGPGTRLTVL.

The J gene is TRBJ1-1, the V gene TRBV4-1; D call uncertain. Looked up from germline, CDR1 is MGHRA and CDR2 is YSYEKL. The V end lost 0 bases, the J end lost 6 bases, and 8 bases lay between the germline ends. This CDR3 is built from 13 residues. In nucleotides, the CDR3 is TGCGCCAGCAGCCAAGATCCTAACGCTGAAGCTTTCTTT. It specifies CASSQDPNAEAFF.

The V gene is TRBV4-1, the J gene TRBJ1-2, with D perhaps matching TRBD1 (6 bases). The V gene's germline CDR1 is MGHRA and CDR2 YSYEKL. The CDR3 spans 15 residues. Trimming pared 4 bases from V and 8 bases from J, leaving 20 bases between. In nucleotides, the CDR3 is TGCGCCAGCAGCCCCCAAGCCAGGGGCGCGGAGGGCTACACCTTC. It specifies CASSPQARGAEGYTF.

This chain joins TRBV18 and TRBJ2-1, with TRBD2 matching 7 bases. The germline gives CDR1 KGHSH, CDR2 LQKENI. Germline trimming cut 0 bases from V and 7 bases from J; bases unmatched to any gene: 3. The CDR3 is 14 amino acids. The CDR3 coding sequence is TGTGCCAGCTCACCACCGTCACTAGCGAATGAGCAGTTCTTC. Its protein product is CASSPPSLANEQFF.

This chain connects TRBV4-1 to TRBJ1-6; tentatively, D is TRBD1 (6 bases). Per the germline V gene, CDR1 is MGHRA and CDR2 is YSYEKL. The CDR3 has 16 amino acids. V was clipped by 1 base and J by 7 bases, with 14 bases between them. Here the CDR3 DNA reads TGCGCCAGCAGCCAAGCTTGGCCAGGGGACAATTCACCCCTCCACTTT. Its protein is CASSQAWPGDNSPLHF.